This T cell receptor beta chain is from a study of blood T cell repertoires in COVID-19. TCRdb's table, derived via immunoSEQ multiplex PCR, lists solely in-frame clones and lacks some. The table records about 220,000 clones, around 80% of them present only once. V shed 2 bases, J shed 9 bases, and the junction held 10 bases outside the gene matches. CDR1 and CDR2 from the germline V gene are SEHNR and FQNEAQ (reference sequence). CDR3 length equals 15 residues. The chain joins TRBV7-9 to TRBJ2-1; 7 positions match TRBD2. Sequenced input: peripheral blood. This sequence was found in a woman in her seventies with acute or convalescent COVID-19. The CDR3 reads CASSLSGAFIGEQFF. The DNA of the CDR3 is TGTGCCAGCAGCTTAAGCGGGGCTTTCATCGGTGAGCAGTTCTTC.